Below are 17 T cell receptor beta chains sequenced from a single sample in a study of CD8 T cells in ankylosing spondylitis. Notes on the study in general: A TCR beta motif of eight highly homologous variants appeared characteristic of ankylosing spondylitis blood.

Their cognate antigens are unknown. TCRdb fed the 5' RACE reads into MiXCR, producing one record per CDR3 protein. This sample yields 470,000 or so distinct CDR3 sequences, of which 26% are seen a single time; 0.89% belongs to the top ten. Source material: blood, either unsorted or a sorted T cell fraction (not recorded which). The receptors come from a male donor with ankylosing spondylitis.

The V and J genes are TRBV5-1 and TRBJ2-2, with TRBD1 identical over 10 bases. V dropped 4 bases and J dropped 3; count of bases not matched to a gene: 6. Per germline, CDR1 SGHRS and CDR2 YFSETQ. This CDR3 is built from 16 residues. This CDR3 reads CASSPRTGGYTGELFF. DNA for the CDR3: TGCGCCAGCAGCCCGCGGACAGGGGGATACACCGGGGAGCTGTTTTTT.

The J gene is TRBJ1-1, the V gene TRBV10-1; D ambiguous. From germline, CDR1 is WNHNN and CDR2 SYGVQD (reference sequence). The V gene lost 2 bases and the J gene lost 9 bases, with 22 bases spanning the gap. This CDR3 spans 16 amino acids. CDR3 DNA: TGCGCCAGCAGTGAGACACGGTCCAGTCGGGTACATAAAGCTTTCTTT. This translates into CASSETRSSRVHKAFF.

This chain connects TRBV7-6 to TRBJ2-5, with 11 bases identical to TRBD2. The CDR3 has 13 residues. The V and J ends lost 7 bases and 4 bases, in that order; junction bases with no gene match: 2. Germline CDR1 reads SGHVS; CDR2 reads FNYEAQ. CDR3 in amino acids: CASNLAGGETQYF. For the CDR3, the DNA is TGTGCCAGCAACCTAGCGGGAGGAGAGACCCAGTACTTC.

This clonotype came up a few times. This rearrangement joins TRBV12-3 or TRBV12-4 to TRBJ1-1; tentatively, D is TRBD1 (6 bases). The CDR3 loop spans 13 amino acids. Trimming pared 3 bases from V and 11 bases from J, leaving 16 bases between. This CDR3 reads CASSFDQGHLAFF. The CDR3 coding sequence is TGTGCCAGCAGTTTCGATCAGGGACATTTGGCTTTCTTT.

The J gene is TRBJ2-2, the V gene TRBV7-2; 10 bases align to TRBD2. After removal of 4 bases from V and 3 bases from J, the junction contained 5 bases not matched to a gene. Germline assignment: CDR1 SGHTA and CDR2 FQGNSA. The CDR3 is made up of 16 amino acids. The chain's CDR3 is CASSSRLAGDTGELFF. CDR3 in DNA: TGTGCCAGCAGCTCCCGGCTAGCGGGAGACACCGGGGAGCTGTTTTTT.

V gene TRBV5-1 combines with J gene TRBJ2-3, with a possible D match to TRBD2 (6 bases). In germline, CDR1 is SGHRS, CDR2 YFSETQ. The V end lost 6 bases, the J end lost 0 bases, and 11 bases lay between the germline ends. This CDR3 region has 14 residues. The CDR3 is CASTIGTSTDTQYF. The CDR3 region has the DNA TGCGCCAGCACCATCGGGACTAGCACAGATACGCAGTATTTT. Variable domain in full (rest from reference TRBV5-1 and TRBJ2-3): KAGVTQTPRYLIKTRGQQVTLSCSPISGHRSVSWYQQTPGQGLQFLFEYFSETQRNKGNFPGRFSGRQFSNSRSEMNVSTLELGDSALYLCASTIGTSTDTQYFGPGTRLTVL.

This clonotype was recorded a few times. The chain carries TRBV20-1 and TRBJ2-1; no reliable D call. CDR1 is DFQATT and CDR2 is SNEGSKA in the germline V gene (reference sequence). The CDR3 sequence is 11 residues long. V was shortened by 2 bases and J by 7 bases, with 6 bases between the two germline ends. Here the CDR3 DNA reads TGCAGTGCTAGAACCCAGAATGAGCAGTTCTTC. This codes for CSARTQNEQFF.

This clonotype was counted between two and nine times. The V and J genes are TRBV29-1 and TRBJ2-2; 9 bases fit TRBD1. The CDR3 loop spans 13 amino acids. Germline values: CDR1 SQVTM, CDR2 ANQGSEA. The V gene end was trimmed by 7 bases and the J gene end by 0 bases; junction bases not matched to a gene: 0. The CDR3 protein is CSGQGANTGELFF. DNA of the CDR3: TGCAGCGGACAGGGGGCGAACACCGGGGAGCTGTTTTTT.

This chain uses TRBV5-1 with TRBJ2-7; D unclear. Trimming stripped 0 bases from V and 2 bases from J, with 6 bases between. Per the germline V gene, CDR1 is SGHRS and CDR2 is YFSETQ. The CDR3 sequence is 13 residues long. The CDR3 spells CASSLDTPYEQYF. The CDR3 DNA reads TGCGCCAGCAGCTTGGACACCCCCTACGAGCAGTACTTC.

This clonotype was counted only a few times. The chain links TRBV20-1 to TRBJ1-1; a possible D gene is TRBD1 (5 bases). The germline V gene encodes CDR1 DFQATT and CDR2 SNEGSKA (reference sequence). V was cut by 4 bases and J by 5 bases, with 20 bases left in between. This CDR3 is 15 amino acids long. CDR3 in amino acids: CSAKSSSGPGTEAFF. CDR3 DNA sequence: TGCAGTGCTAAAAGCTCGTCAGGGCCCGGAACTGAAGCTTTCTTT.

The CDR3 nucleotides read TGCAGCGTTGTCACGACGGCTAACACTGAAGCTTTCTTT. It codes for CSVVTTANTEAFF. The chain couples TRBV29-1 to TRBJ1-1; D remains unclear. The CDR3 consists of 13 residues. The germline V and J ends were trimmed by 4 bases and 2 bases, with 11 bases remaining between them. CDR1 is SQVTM, CDR2 ANQGSEA, per germline.

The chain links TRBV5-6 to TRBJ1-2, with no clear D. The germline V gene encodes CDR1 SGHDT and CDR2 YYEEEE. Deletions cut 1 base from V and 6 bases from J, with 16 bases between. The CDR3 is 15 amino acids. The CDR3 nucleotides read TGTGCCAGCAGCTTGTCCGACGGACCAACCGATGGCTACACCTTC. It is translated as CASSLSDGPTDGYTF.

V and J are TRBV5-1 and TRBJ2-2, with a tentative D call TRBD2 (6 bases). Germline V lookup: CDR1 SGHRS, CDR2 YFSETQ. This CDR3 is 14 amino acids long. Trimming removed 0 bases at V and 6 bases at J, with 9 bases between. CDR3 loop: CASSLAGEAGELFF. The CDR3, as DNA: TGCGCCAGCAGCTTGGCGGGAGAGGCCGGGGAGCTGTTTTTT.

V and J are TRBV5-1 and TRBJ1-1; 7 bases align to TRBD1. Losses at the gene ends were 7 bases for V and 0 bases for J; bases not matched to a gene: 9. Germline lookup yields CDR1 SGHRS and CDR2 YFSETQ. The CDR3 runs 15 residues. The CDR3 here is CASARDSGMNTEAFF. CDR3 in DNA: TGCGCCAGCGCTAGGGACAGTGGGATGAACACTGAAGCTTTCTTT.

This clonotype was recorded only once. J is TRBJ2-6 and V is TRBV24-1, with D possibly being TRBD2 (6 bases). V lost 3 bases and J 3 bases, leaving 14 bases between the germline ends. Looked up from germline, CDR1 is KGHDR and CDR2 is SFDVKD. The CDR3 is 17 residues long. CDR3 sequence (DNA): TGTGCCACCAGTGATGCGGGACTGCCACGTGGGGCCAACGTCCTGACTTTC. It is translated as CATSDAGLPRGANVLTF.

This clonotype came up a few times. The CDR3 DNA follows: TGTGCCAGCAGCTCAGGGTCCTCCTACGAGCAGTACTTC. It is translated as CASSSGSSYEQYF. J is TRBJ2-7 and V is TRBV5-8; possible D gene TRBD1, 5 bases. Trimming took 3 bases from V and 0 from J, leaving 7 bases between them. CDR3 length: 13 amino acids. Germline V gene sequence: CDR1 SGHTS, CDR2 YDEGEE.

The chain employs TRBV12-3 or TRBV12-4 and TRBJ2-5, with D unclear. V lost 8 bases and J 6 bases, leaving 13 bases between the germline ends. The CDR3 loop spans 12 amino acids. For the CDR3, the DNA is TGTGCCAGCGGTCAGGCCCCCCAGACCCAGTACTTC. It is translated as CASGQAPQTQYF.